These T cell receptor beta chains were read from a single sample in a study of T cell repertoires in cytomegalovirus infection. TCRdb re-called the reads through MiXCR, storing one row per CDR3 protein. The sample lists around 770,000 distinct CDR3 sequences; under 35% were seen once. These receptors' targets are unknown. The sequencing used cultured CD8+ T cells from PBMCs, collected from culture after CMV antigen stimulation. All receptors derive from a human donor in good health (CMV status not recorded). Some clones in this sample may be carry-over from other donors' samples. The CDR3 runs from the conserved cysteine through the conserved F or W. D genes are given only for firm matches. Some rows have no size entry. The others give once, few or many, or a class for an expanded clone.

cdr3_nt | cdr3_aa | j_call | clone_size | d_call | v_call
TGTGCCAGCAGTTTGAGTAGACTGGGTGAGCAGTTCTTC | CASSLSRLGEQFF | TRBJ2-1 | few | NA | TRBV12-3/TRBV12-4
TGCGCCAGCAGCCCTGAGCTAGGCCAGCCCCAGCATTTT | CASSPELGQPQHF | TRBJ1-5 | NA | NA | TRBV4-1
TGTGCCAGCAGCACACCCGGGACAGGGGCCGCCCTGGGGCCTTACAATGAGCAGTTCTTC | CASSTPGTGAALGPYNEQFF | TRBJ2-1 | NA | TRBD1 | TRBV28
TGTGCCACGAAATCAGGGAAGGATCTGAGGGAGACCCAGTACTTC | CATKSGKDLRETQYF | TRBJ2-5 | NA | NA | TRBV2
TGTGCCAGCAGTTTAGCGGAGGACAATGAGCAGTTCTTC | CASSLAEDNEQFF | TRBJ2-1 | NA | NA | TRBV12-3/TRBV12-4
TGTGCCAGCACCGGGAGGGACATCCGGCGCAGAGGCTACACCTTC | CASTGRDIRRRGYTF | TRBJ1-2 | many | NA | TRBV7-9
TGCAGTGCTAGAGTAGGTTCCAACCATGGCTACACCTTC | CSARVGSNHGYTF | TRBJ1-2 | NA | NA | TRBV20-1
TGTGCCAGCAGCTCCGGGACTAGCGACAATGAGCAGTTCTTC | CASSSGTSDNEQFF | TRBJ2-1 | few | TRBD2 | TRBV7-9
TGTGCCAGCTCCGGGGAGACGGGAGCTTTCTTT | CASSGETGAFF | TRBJ1-1 | NA | NA | TRBV18
TGTGCCAGCAGTTTATCGTTACATGCCACTGGAAACACCATATATTTT | CASSLSLHATGNTIYF | TRBJ1-3 | NA | NA | TRBV27
TGTGCCAGCAGCTTAGTCGGGGACAGGAGCACAGATACGCAGTATTTT | CASSLVGDRSTDTQYF | TRBJ2-3 | NA | TRBD1 | TRBV11-2
TGTGCCAGCTCACCACCAGGGAGGGCACACGAGCAGTACTTC | CASSPPGRAHEQYF | TRBJ2-7 | few | TRBD2 | TRBV18
TGTGCCAGCAGGGGACAGGGGACGGCTAATGAAAAACTGTTTTTT | CASRGQGTANEKLFF | TRBJ1-4 | few | TRBD1 | TRBV7-9
TGTGCCAGCAGATCCGTGGCGGGAGTGAACACCGGGGAGCTGTTTTTT | CASRSVAGVNTGELFF | TRBJ2-2 | few | TRBD2 | TRBV3-1
TGTGCCAGCAGCTTGCTGGGGGTCTTGGGTACAGATACGCAGTATTTT | CASSLLGVLGTDTQYF | TRBJ2-3 | many | NA | TRBV5-4
TGTGCCAGCAGTCTGAGGTCCAGGGTGATTGGCTACACCTTC | CASSLRSRVIGYTF | TRBJ1-2 | NA | NA | TRBV28
TGTGCCAGCAGCTTATCGTTGTTTGGGGACACTGAAGCTTTCTTT | CASSLSLFGDTEAFF | TRBJ1-1 | NA | NA | TRBV7-6
TGTGCCAAAAGTCCAGAGGGGGACTATGGCTACACCTTC | CAKSPEGDYGYTF | TRBJ1-2 | NA | NA | TRBV2
TGTGCCAGCAGCAAAGGGGGCGGTGAGCAGTTCTTC | CASSKGGGEQFF | TRBJ2-1 | many | TRBD1 | TRBV7-9
TGTGCCAGCAGCCCGGACGGACCCTATCAGCCCCAGCATTTT | CASSPDGPYQPQHF | TRBJ1-5 | few | NA | TRBV7-8
TGTGCCAGCAGCTATGGGACAGGGGGACGTTTGCCCCAGCATTTT | CASSYGTGGRLPQHF | TRBJ1-5 | NA | TRBD1 | TRBV7-9
TGTGCCAGCAGCAGGACTAGCGGGGGGCGCGCACTAGCCAAAAACATTCAGTACTTC | CASSRTSGGRALAKNIQYF | TRBJ2-4 | NA | TRBD2 | TRBV7-6
TGTGCCAGCAGCGTAGGTTGGGGAGATTATGAAAAACTGTTTTTT | CASSVGWGDYEKLFF | TRBJ1-4 | NA | NA | TRBV9
TGTGCCAGCAGTTCCCCCCCCGGGGGGCTTTCACCCCTCCACTTT | CASSSPPGGLSPLHF | TRBJ1-6 | NA | NA | TRBV6-1
TGTGCCAGCAGCGCCTCTGATTCTAGACAGGCCAAAAACATTCAGTACTTC | CASSASDSRQAKNIQYF | TRBJ2-4 | many | NA | TRBV7-9
TGTGCCAGCAGGCATACAGGGTTGGTCAATGAGCAGTTCTTC | CASRHTGLVNEQFF | TRBJ2-1 | NA | NA | TRBV27
TGTGCCAGCAGCTTAGGGGGTTTACGTAACATTCAGTACTTC | CASSLGGLRNIQYF | TRBJ2-4 | many | NA | TRBV7-9
TGTGCCAGCATTCCGGGCGTTATGGGCAATCAGCCCCAGCATTTT | CASIPGVMGNQPQHF | TRBJ1-5 | NA | NA | TRBV6-1
TGTGCCAGCAGCTTGGTTGGGGAAACGAACACCGGGGAGCTGTTTTTT | CASSLVGETNTGELFF | TRBJ2-2 | few | NA | TRBV5-4
TGCGCCAGCAGCGTAATGAGCAATCAGCCCCAGCATTTT | CASSVMSNQPQHF | TRBJ1-5 | NA | NA | TRBV4-1
TGTGCCAGTAGTCCCGGACATCTCTCTGGGGCCAACGTCCTGACTTTC | CASSPGHLSGANVLTF | TRBJ2-6 | NA | NA | TRBV19
TGTGCCAGCTCACCACCCGGACTAGCGGGGGGGCGGGATACGCAGTATTTT | CASSPPGLAGGRDTQYF | TRBJ2-3 | many | TRBD2 | TRBV18
TGTGCCACCAGTGATTTTGCAGGGGGCATCAATGAGCAGTTCTTC | CATSDFAGGINEQFF | TRBJ2-1 | NA | TRBD1 | TRBV24-1
TGTGCCAGCAGAAGCAGCGAGGGCGGGGGGCCCACAGATACGCAGTATTTT | CASRSSEGGGPTDTQYF | TRBJ2-3 | NA | TRBD2 | TRBV11-2
TGTGCCAGCAGACAAGCGGCAGGGGGTTCCTTCACAGATACGCAGTATTTT | CASRQAAGGSFTDTQYF | TRBJ2-3 | NA | TRBD1 | TRBV7-9
TGTGCCACCGCCGGGGGGGCCAACGTCCTGACTTTC | CATAGGANVLTF | TRBJ2-6 | NA | NA | TRBV15
TGTGCCAGCAGCCCCCTAGACAGGAACCAAGAGACCCAGTACTTC | CASSPLDRNQETQYF | TRBJ2-5 | few | NA | TRBV7-6
TGTGCCAGCAGCCCACCCCAGGGGCCCTACACTGAAGCTTTCTTT | CASSPPQGPYTEAFF | TRBJ1-1 | NA | NA | TRBV7-9
TGCGCCAGCAGTGAGTCGTATAGCGGGTATAGCTCCTACAATGAGCAGTTCTTC | CASSESYSGYSSYNEQFF | TRBJ2-1 | few | TRBD2 | TRBV10-1
TGTGCCAGCAGCTTATCGAGGGACATGAACACTGAAGCTTTCTTT | CASSLSRDMNTEAFF | TRBJ1-1 | few | NA | TRBV7-9
TGTGCCAGCAGCTTAAAGCCCAAAGCCGGGGAGCTGTTTTTT | CASSLKPKAGELFF | TRBJ2-2 | NA | NA | TRBV7-4
TGTGCCAGCAGTTTGGGCCCCTACCAGATAAGCAATCAGCCCCAGCATTTT | CASSLGPYQISNQPQHF | TRBJ1-5 | NA | NA | TRBV12-3/TRBV12-4
TGTGCCAGCAGCTCAATAGGTGGTTATAGCAATCAGCCCCAGCATTTT | CASSSIGGYSNQPQHF | TRBJ1-5 | few | NA | TRBV7-8
TGTGCCAGTAGTATAGAGGGAGCGGGGGCGACCTACAATGAGCAGTTCTTC | CASSIEGAGATYNEQFF | TRBJ2-1 | NA | TRBD2 | TRBV19
TGTGCCAGCAGTTTTACAGGGGTGGCCGGGGAGCTGTTTTTT | CASSFTGVAGELFF | TRBJ2-2 | NA | TRBD1 | TRBV6-6
TGCGCCAGCAGCTTTGCATCGGCGAACACCGGGGAGCTGTTTTTT | CASSFASANTGELFF | TRBJ2-2 | NA | NA | TRBV5-1